The 26 T cell receptor beta chains below all came from one sample that was sequenced in a study of T cell responses to AZD1222 COVID-19 vaccine. Sequencing used immunoSEQ multiplex PCR; TCRdb keeps in-frame clones, though not all of them. The sample consists of about 80,000 clones, approximately 85% of them appearing once. The sequencing used peripheral blood, collected 28 days after the second AZD1222 dose. These receptors were obtained from an adult who received the AZD1222 COVID-19 vaccine.

As concerns this clone: The junction shows a germline mismatch at one end, possibly a read error. The chain combines TRBV6-5 with TRBJ2-5; D gene ambiguous. Germline assignment: CDR1 MNHEY and CDR2 SVGAGI. This CDR3 is built from 12 residues. The DNA for the CDR3 is TGTGCCAGCAGTTGGGGTCAAGGGACCCAGTACTTC. Its protein product is CASSWGQGTQYF.

The gene calls are TRBV7-2 and TRBJ2-1, with 8 positions matching TRBD1. In germline, CDR1 is SGHTA, CDR2 FQGNSA. The CDR3 runs to 16 residues. The V and J ends lost 4 bases and 3 bases, in that order; junction bases with no gene match: 8. The chain's CDR3 is CASSSNQGASYNEQFF. CDR3 DNA sequence: TGTGCCAGCAGCTCGAACCAGGGGGCTAGCTACAATGAGCAGTTCTTC.

V usage is TRBV6-5 and J usage is TRBJ2-5; 7 bases match TRBD2. After removal of 3 bases from V and 1 base from J, the junction contained 2 bases not matched to a gene. Germline V gene data show CDR1 as MNHEY and CDR2 as SVGAGI. The CDR3 totals 14 residues. The CDR3 loop reads CASSYRLAQETQYF. DNA for the CDR3: TGTGCCAGCAGTTATCGACTAGCCCAAGAGACCCAGTACTTC.

The rearrangement joins TRBV11-3 to TRBJ2-5; D perhaps matches TRBD2 (7 bases). CDR3 length: 15 amino acids. Germline V lookup: CDR1 SGHNT, CDR2 YENEEA. V was pared by 3 bases and J by 4 bases, with 15 bases between. The CDR3 DNA reads as TGTGCCAGCAGCTTGCACGGGGGGCCGCGAGAGACCCAGTACTTC. Its translation: CASSLHGGPRETQYF.

The chain recombines TRBV6-6 with TRBJ1-2; D unclear. V was clipped by 5 bases and J by 5 bases, with 12 bases between them. Germline V gene lookup returns CDR1 MNHNY and CDR2 SVGAGI (reference sequence). This CDR3 has 13 amino acids. The CDR3 spells CASSQDEGYGYTF. The CDR3 nucleotides are TGTGCCAGCAGTCAAGACGAGGGATATGGCTACACCTTC.

The V call is TRBV6-5, the J call TRBJ2-7, with 10 positions matching TRBD1. Germline CDR1 reads MNHEY; CDR2 reads SVGAGI. The CDR3 extends over 15 amino acids. J gave up 3 bases and V 7 bases, and 9 bases lay outside the gene matches. Written as DNA, the CDR3 is TGTGCCAGCATCCATACCGGGACAGGGGACTACGAGCAGTACTTC. It codes for CASIHTGTGDYEQYF.

The chain carries TRBV14 and TRBJ1-2; 7 nucleotides align to TRBD1. Trimming cost V 4 bases and J 8 bases; bases outside gene matches: 10. The CDR3 runs 14 residues. CDR1 and CDR2 (germline): SGHDN, FVKESK. The chain's CDR3 is CASSPTTGSRGYTF. CDR3 nucleotide sequence: TGTGCCAGCAGCCCGACGACAGGGTCTCGCGGCTACACCTTC.

V gene TRBV11-2 combines with J gene TRBJ1-1; no definite D call. This CDR3 is 14 amino acids long. V was cut by 2 bases and J by 8 bases, with 15 bases left in between. CDR1 and CDR2 from the germline V gene are SGHAT and FQNNGV. CDR3 sequence: CASSLLSSSVEAFF. The CDR3 nucleotides are TGTGCCAGCAGCTTACTTTCCAGCTCGGTGGAAGCTTTCTTT.

A word on this clone: The same CDR3 can be traced to other DNA sequences in this sample. The chain couples TRBV19 to TRBJ2-5; D is unclear. The germline V gene encodes CDR1 LNHDA and CDR2 SQIVND (reference sequence). V was cut by 5 bases and J by 1 base, with 8 bases left in between. The CDR3 length is 13 residues. The CDR3 protein is CASSPTAQETQYF. DNA for the CDR3: TGTGCCAGTAGTCCAACAGCCCAAGAGACCCAGTACTTC.

V gene TRBV12-5 combines with J gene TRBJ1-5, with D unclear. The V and J ends lost 1 base and 4 bases respectively, with 2 bases between them. Germline V gene data show CDR1 as LGHNT and CDR2 as FRNRAP. The CDR3 consists of 12 residues. CDR3 in amino acids: CASGLENQPQHF. CDR3 bases: TGTGCTAGTGGTTTGGAGAATCAGCCCCAGCATTTT.

The gene calls are TRBV7-9 and TRBJ1-5; D is unresolved. Trimming cost V 2 bases and J 1 base, with 12 bases left between them. CDR1 is SEHNR and CDR2 is FQNEAQ in the germline V gene (reference sequence). CDR3 length equals 16 residues. CDR3 residues: CASSLYSGKSNQPQHF. CDR3 coding DNA: TGTGCCAGCAGCTTATATAGTGGGAAGAGCAATCAGCCCCAGCATTTT.

V and J are TRBV6-5 and TRBJ2-1, with 9 bases identical to TRBD1. The CDR3 runs to 15 residues. J gave up 6 bases and V 7 bases, and 10 bases lay outside the gene matches. Germline V lookup: CDR1 MNHEY, CDR2 SVGAGI. DNA for the CDR3: TGTGCCAGCACCGACCGGGACAGGGATGGCAATGAGCAGTTCTTC. It yields the protein CASTDRDRDGNEQFF.

This clone was seen just once. The V call is TRBV10-2, the J call TRBJ1-1; D ambiguous. V was trimmed by 4 bases and J by 4 bases, leaving 13 bases between them. The germline CDR1 and CDR2 sequences are WSHSY and SAAADI. The CDR3 is 14 residues long. CDR3 in DNA: TGCGCCAGCAGTGCGGACCAGATGGGCACTGAAGCTTTCTTT. Its translation: CASSADQMGTEAFF.

V gene TRBV28 combines with J gene TRBJ1-2; a possible D gene is TRBD1 (5 bases). Germline values: CDR1 MDHEN, CDR2 SYDVKM. The CDR3 consists of 13 residues. Trimming took 5 bases from V and 4 from J, leaving 11 bases between them. CDR3 sequence (DNA): TGTGCCAGCAGTCGGTCGGGGGGCTATGGCTACACCTTC. Residues: CASSRSGGYGYTF.

The chain recombines TRBV14 with TRBJ1-2; TRBD1 might be the D (6 bases). V shed 0 bases and J shed 0 bases, with 17 bases lying between them. The CDR3 spans 18 residues. Germline V lookup: CDR1 SGHDN, CDR2 FVKESK. CDR3: CASSQDVRTAEANYGYTF. The CDR3 DNA sequence: TGTGCCAGCAGCCAAGATGTGCGGACAGCTGAAGCTAACTATGGCTACACCTTC. The full variable domain, rest sourced from reference TRBV14 and TRBJ1-2, is EAGVTQFPSHSVIEKGQTVTLRCDPISGHDNLYWYRRVMGKEIKFLLHFVKESKQDESGMPNNRFLAERTGGTYSTLKVQPAELEDSGVYFCASSQDVRTAEANYGYTFGSGTRLTVV.

This clone was observed a single time. V gene TRBV11-3 combines with J gene TRBJ2-1; the D gene is possibly TRBD2 (6 bases). Germline V lookup: CDR1 SGHNT, CDR2 YENEEA. The CDR3 runs to 14 residues. The V and J ends lost 3 bases and 2 bases respectively, with 8 bases between them. CDR3 protein: CASSLGGAYNEQFF. The CDR3 DNA sequence: TGTGCCAGCAGCTTGGGGGGAGCCTACAATGAGCAGTTCTTC.

The sample holds one count of this clone. The J gene is TRBJ1-4, the V gene TRBV7-6, with a tentative D call TRBD1 (5 bases). V lost 5 bases, J lost 7 bases, and 14 bases lay in between. This CDR3 contains 14 residues. Germline V lookup: CDR1 SGHVS, CDR2 FNYEAQ. CDR3 sequence: CASSPQGYGEKLFF. The CDR3 nucleotides read TGTGCCAGCAGCCCTCAGGGATATGGTGAAAAACTGTTTTTT.

The chain uses TRBV28 and TRBJ1-5; the D is unclear. CDR1 and CDR2 (germline): MDHEN, SYDVKM. The CDR3 length is 17 residues. V was shortened by 6 bases and J by 10 bases, with 28 bases between the two germline ends. Here the CDR3 DNA reads TGTGCCAGCAGATACCTTCTGCCTGAAGGTGCTATCAGCCCCCAGCATTTT. It translates to CASRYLLPEGAISPQHF.

This clone has just one count. The chain is built from TRBV18 and TRBJ2-1, with TRBD2 matching over 12 bases. This CDR3 comprises 14 residues. V lost 6 bases, J lost 6 bases, and 3 bases stayed unmatched. Per the germline V gene, CDR1 is KGHSH and CDR2 is LQKENI. CDR3: CASSGTSGSNEQFF. CDR3 sequence (DNA): TGTGCCAGCTCCGGGACTAGCGGGTCCAATGAGCAGTTCTTC.

The CDR3 region has the DNA TGTGCCAGCAACCTGGAGGGCATCCAAGAGACCCAGTACTTC. This sequence encodes CASNLEGIQETQYF. V is TRBV6-5 and J is TRBJ2-5; TRBD2 might be the D (6 bases). This CDR3 region has 14 residues. Germline V gene sequence: CDR1 MNHEY, CDR2 SVGAGI. Trimming removed 7 bases at V and 1 base at J, with 13 bases between.

The rearrangement uses TRBV28 and TRBJ1-1; 8 bases line up with TRBD1. V trimming: 1 base; J trimming: 3 bases; junction bases outside the gene matches: 7. The CDR3 is 16 residues long. Germline CDR1 is MDHEN and CDR2 is SYDVKM. Here the CDR3 reads CASSLYGQGRHTEAFF. The DNA for the CDR3 is TGTGCCAGCAGTTTATACGGACAGGGCCGTCACACTGAAGCTTTCTTT.

The gene calls are TRBV19 and TRBJ1-2; unclear D gene. From germline, CDR1 is LNHDA and CDR2 SQIVND (reference sequence). V lost 6 bases to trimming and J lost 5 bases, with 10 bases between them. There are 12 residues in the CDR3. The DNA for the CDR3 is TGTGCCAGTAGCCAGGAGGTTTATGGCTACACCTTC. It codes for CASSQEVYGYTF.

CDR3 DNA sequence: TGTGCCACCTCCGGGACAAAGAACACCGGGGAGCTGTTTTTT. Translating it yields CATSGTKNTGELFF. The chain combines TRBV6-5 with TRBJ2-2; TRBD1 might be the D (6 bases). The length of the CDR3 is 14 residues. In germline, CDR1 is MNHEY, CDR2 SVGAGI. The germline V and J ends were trimmed by 10 bases and 1 base, with 13 bases remaining between them.

The chain combines TRBV30 with TRBJ1-1; D might be TRBD1 (5 bases). Per the germline V gene, CDR1 is GTSNPN and CDR2 is SVGIG (reference sequence). The CDR3 is 15 amino acids. V lost 1 base, J lost 4 bases, and 16 bases lay in between. The CDR3 protein is CAWSADLLGATEAFF. CDR3 DNA sequence: TGTGCCTGGAGTGCCGACCTGCTAGGGGCCACTGAAGCTTTCTTT. The complete variable domain, with remaining parts taken from reference TRBV30 and TRBJ1-1, reads SQTIHQWPATLVQPVGSPLSLECTVEGTSNPNLYWYRQAAGRGLQLLFYSVGIGQISSEVPQNLSASRPQDRQFILSSKKLLLSDSGFYLCAWSADLLGATEAFFGQGTRLTVV.

The chain combines TRBV7-3 with TRBJ1-5; D is uncertain. V dropped 0 bases and J dropped 0 bases, with 18 bases sitting between them. CDR1 and CDR2 (germline): SGHTA, FQGTGA. CDR3 size: 19 residues. The CDR3 nucleotides are TGTGCCAGCAGCTTAACCGTGGGAGGCTTCCCTTATAGCAATCAGCCCCAGCATTTT. Translating it yields CASSLTVGGFPYSNQPQHF.

This clone was counted once. The rearrangement links TRBV21-1 to TRBJ2-1; the table names TRBD2, a call not compared with the DNA. TRBV21-1 is labeled a pseudogene. There are 17 residues in the CDR3. The CDR3 coding sequence is TGTGCCAGCAGCGCCCTCTCTAGCCCTTATTCCTACAATGAGCAGTTCTTC. Protein sequence: CASSALSSPYSYNEQFF.